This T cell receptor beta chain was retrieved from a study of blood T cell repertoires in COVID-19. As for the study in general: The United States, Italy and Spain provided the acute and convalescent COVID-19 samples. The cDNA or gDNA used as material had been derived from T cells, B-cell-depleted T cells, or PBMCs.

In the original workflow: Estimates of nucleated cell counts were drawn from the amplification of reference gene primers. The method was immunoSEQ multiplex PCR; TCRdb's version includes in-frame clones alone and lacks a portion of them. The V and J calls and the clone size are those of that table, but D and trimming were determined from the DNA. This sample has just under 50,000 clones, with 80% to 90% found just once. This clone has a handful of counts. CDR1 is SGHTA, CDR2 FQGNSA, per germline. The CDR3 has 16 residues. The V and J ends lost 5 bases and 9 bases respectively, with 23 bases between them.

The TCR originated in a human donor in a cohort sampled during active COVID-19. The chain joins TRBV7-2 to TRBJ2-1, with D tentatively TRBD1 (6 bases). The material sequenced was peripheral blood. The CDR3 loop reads CASSPGARWRGIEQFF. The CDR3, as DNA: TGTGCCAGCAGCCCAGGGGCTAGATGGCGTGGGATTGAGCAGTTCTTC.